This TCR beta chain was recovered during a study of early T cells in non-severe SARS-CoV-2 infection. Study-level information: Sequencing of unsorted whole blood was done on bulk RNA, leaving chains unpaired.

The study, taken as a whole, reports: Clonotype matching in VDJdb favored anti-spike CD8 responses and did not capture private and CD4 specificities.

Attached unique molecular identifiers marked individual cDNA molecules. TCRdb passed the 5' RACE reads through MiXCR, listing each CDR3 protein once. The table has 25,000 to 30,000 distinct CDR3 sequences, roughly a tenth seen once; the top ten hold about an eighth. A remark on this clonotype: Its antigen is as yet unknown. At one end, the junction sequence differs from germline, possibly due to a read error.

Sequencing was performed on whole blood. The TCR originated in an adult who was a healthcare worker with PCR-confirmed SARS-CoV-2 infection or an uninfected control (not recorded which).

In DNA, the CDR3 is TGCAGTGCTAGACCAGCTAGCGGGGGGAACATCGGGGAGCTGTTTTTT. Translation gives CSARPASGGNIGELFF. The V call is TRBV20-1, the J call TRBJ2-2, with 11 positions matching TRBD2. There are 16 residues in the CDR3. CDR1 and CDR2 (germline): DFQATT, SNEGSKA (reference sequence).